The TCR beta chain under discussion was sequenced for a study of T cells in Graves' hyperthyroidism and ophthalmopathy. Patients were excluded because of uncontrolled infection, other autoimmune disease, pregnancy or lactation. The authors took PBMCs from 8 to 10 ml fresh peripheral blood. To note about this clonotype: Its matching antigen is unknown.

The investigators amplified TCR beta CDR3 regions from RNA transcripts. HTBI primers were used for first-round RT-PCR of the TCR CDR3. From the multiplex PCR reads, TCRdb called clonotypes with MiXCR, one entry per CDR3 protein. Found here are 500,000 to 750,000 distinct CDR3 sequences, approximately 15% of them singletons; the top ten hold roughly 7.1%. Overall study results and limits: Most clonotypes expanded in thyroid above 0.001 were likewise present in blood. With a median lead of 6.5 months before onset, the model predicted ophthalmopathy.

Per germline, CDR1 SGHAT and CDR2 FQDESV (reference sequence). This CDR3 is 15 amino acids long. Trimming left V 2 bases short and J 4 bases short, with 12 bases between. The source is a woman under 30 with Graves' ophthalmopathy. The V and J genes are TRBV11-1 and TRBJ2-1, with a tentative D call TRBD2 (7 bases). The sequencing sample was made of blood. CDR3 protein: CASSLRGRGYNEQFF. In nucleotides, the CDR3 is TGTGCCAGCAGCTTACGAGGGAGGGGGTACAATGAGCAGTTCTTC. Using reference TRBV11-1 and TRBJ2-1 for the parts outside the CDR3, the full variable domain is EAEVAQSPRYKITEKSQAVAFWCDPISGHATLYWYRQILGQGPELLVQFQDESVVDDSQLPKDRFSAERLKGVDSTLKIQPAELGDSAMYLCASSLRGRGYNEQFFGPGTRLTVL.